This TCR beta chain was captured by sequencing in a study of blood T cell repertoires in COVID-19. This clone was seen only once. V gave up 1 base and J gave up 4 bases; unmatched junction bases: 7. The CDR3 is 16 residues long. CDR1 is SGHTA and CDR2 is FQGTGA in the germline V gene. Clones were sequenced by immunoSEQ multiplex PCR, and TCRdb holds only the in-frame ones, with some missing. The sample has under 450,000 clones; around nine tenths are singletons. This receptor was obtained from a woman between 40 and 55 years old with COVID-19, enrolled during active disease. The rearrangement joins TRBV7-3 to TRBJ2-7; 10 bases are a match to TRBD2. The sample consisted of peripheral blood. The CDR3 loop reads CASSLSVAGGAYEQYF. CDR3 bases: TGTGCCAGCAGCTTAAGTGTAGCGGGGGGAGCGTACGAGCAGTACTTC.